This T cell receptor beta chain was sequenced during a study of shared clonotypes between healthy human individuals. This table comes from immunoSEQ multiplex PCR, and its TCRdb copy is limited to in-frame clones, with some not included. The repertoire has 950,000 to 1,100,000 clones, about 84% of them found once; the top ten carry roughly 0.65%. The CDR3 length is 14 residues. V lost 5 bases, J lost 0 bases, and 9 bases lay in between. CDR1 and CDR2 (germline): SGHRS, YFSETQ. Sequenced sample: memory CD4+ T cells from PBMCs. Subset: CD45RA-negative fraction. The TCR comes from a young man in good health. Some clones in this sample may be carry-over from other donors' samples. The chain couples TRBV5-1 to TRBJ1-3; D gene uncertain. The CDR3 here is CASSWGNSGNTIYF. DNA of the CDR3: TGCGCCAGCAGTTGGGGAAACTCTGGAAACACCATATATTTT.